This T cell receptor (beta chain) was captured by sequencing in a study of tissue T cells after allogeneic stem cell transplantation. Median post-mortem interval was over nine hours for GI, liver, skin and lymphoid tissues. The V segment lost 3 bases and the J segment 3 bases; nucleotides outside the gene matches: 1. CDR3 length: 13 amino acids. CDR1 is SGDLS, CDR2 YYNGEE, per germline. The table came from immunoSEQ multiplex PCR; TCRdb's copy has only in-frame clones and leaves some out. The sample has 1,400 or so clones; 66% are singletons. This clone is large in the sample. What it binds is unknown. General observations from the study: Anatomically similar tissues had similar TCR repertoires within each patient. This small cohort was clinically heterogeneous, and sampling depth was a limitation. Shared clones across patients were few; motif clustering revealed tissue-specific shared signatures.

Sequences were derived from bone marrow, sampled at autopsy. The receptor was derived from a male patient of 60 years or more with steroid-refractory graft-versus-host disease after an allogeneic stem cell transplant. Some T cells may be provided by the graft donor. The chain recombines TRBV9 with TRBJ1-1; TRBD1 matches at 8 bases. CDR3 in DNA: TGTGCCAGCAGCGCGGGACAGGACACTGAAGCTTTCTTT. Translation: CASSAGQDTEAFF. Full variable domain (outside the CDR3, taken from reference TRBV9 and TRBJ1-1): DSGVTQTPKHLITATGQRVTLRCSPRSGDLSVYWYQQSLDQGLQFLIQYYNGEERAKGNILERFSAQQFPDLHSELNLSSLELGDSALYFCASSAGQDTEAFFGQGTRLTVV.